The source of this TCR beta chain is a study of OX40 agonist ivuxolimab in advanced cancers. Study overall: Intravenous ivuxolimab at 0.01 to 10 mg/kg was given to patients every 2 weeks. General observations from the study: Clonal expansion among partial responders at 0.1-3.0 mg/kg ranked near the lowest.

This table comes from immunoSEQ multiplex PCR, and its TCRdb copy is limited to in-frame clones, with some not included. The table includes tens of thousands of clones, roughly 80% detected once. Samples of blood were obtained at baseline, on cycle 4 day 1, and on cycle 7 day 1. Looked up from germline, CDR1 is LNHDA and CDR2 is SQIVND (reference sequence). Between the trimmed V and J ends, which lost 7 bases and 2 bases, there was a span of 11 bases. There are 14 residues in the CDR3. Note on this clone: No antigen is known for it.

The V call is TRBV19, the J call TRBJ2-2; D is uncertain. The source is an adult with an advanced solid tumor such as melanoma, head and neck, liver or kidney cancer. The material was CD4+ or CD8+ T cells sorted from blood, obtained in a trial of the OX40 agonist ivuxolimab. The CDR3 nucleotides are TGTGCCAGTACCGGGCGTCCCAACACCGGGGAGCTGTTTTTT. It translates to CASTGRPNTGELFF.